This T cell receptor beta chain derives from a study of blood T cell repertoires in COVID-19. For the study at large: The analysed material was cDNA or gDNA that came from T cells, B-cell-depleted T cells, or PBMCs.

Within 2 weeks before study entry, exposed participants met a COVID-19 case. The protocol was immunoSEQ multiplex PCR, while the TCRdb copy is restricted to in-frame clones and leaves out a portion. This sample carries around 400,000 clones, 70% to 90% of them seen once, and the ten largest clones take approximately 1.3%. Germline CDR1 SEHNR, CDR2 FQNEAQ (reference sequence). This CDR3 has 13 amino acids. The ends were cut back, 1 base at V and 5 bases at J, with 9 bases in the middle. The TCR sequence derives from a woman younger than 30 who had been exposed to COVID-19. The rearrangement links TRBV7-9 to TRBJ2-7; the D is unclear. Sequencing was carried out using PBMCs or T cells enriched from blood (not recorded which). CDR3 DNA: TGTGCCAGCAGCTTAGGTGCGTTGGACGAGCAGTACTTC. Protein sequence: CASSLGALDEQYF.